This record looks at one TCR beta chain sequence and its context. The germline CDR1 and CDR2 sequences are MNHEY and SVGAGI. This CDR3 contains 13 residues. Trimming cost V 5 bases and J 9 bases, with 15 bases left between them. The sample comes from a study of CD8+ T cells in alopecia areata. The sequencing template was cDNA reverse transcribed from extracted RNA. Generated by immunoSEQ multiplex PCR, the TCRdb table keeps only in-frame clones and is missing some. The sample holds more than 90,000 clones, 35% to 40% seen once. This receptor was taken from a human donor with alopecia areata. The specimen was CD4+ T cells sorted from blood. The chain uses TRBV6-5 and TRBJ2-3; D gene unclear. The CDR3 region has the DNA TGTGCCAGCAGTACCGGAACCCCAATAACGCAGTATTTT. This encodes CASSTGTPITQYF.